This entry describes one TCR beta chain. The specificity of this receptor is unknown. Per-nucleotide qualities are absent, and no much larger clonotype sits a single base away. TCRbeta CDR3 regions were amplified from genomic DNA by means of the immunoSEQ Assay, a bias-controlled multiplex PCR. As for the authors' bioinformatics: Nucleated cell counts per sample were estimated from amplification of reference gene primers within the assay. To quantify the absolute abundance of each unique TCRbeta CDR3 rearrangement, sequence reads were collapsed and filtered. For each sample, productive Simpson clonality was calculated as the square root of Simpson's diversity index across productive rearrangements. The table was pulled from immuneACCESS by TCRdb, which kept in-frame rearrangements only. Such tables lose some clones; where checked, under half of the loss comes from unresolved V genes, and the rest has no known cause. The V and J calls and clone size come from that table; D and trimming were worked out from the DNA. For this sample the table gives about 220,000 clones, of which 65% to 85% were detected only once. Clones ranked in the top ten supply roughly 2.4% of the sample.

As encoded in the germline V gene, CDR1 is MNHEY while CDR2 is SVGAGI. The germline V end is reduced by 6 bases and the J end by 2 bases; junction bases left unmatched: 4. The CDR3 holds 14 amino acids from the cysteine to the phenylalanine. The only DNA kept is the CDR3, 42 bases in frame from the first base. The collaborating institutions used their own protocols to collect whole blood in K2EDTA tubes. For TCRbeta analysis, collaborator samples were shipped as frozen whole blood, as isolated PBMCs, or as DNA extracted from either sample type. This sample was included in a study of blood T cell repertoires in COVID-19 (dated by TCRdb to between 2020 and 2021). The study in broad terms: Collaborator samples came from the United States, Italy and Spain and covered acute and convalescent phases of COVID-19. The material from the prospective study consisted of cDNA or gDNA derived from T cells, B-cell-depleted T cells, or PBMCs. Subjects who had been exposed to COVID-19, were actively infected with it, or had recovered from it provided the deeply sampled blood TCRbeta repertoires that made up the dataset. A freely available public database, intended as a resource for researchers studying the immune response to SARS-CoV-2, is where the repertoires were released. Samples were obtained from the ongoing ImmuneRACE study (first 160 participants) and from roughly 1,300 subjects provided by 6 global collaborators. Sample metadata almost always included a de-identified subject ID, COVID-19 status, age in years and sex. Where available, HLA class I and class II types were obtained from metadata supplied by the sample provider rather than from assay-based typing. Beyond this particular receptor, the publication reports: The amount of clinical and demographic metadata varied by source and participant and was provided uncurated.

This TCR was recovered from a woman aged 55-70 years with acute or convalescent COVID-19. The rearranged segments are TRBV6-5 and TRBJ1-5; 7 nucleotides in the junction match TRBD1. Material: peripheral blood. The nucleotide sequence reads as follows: TGTGCCAGCAGGATAACAGGGGGCAATCAGCCCCAGCATTTT. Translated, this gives CASRITGGNQPQHF.